The 9 T cell receptor beta chains reported below all come from one sample, sequenced in a study of Ad26.COV2.S vaccination and SARS-CoV-2 variants. Only in-frame clones appear in the TCRdb table, and some are missing; sequencing was by immunoSEQ multiplex PCR. The table lists about 350,000 clones, 70% to 90% of them singletons. As to treatment: roughly 19 received Ad26.COV2.S at low or high dose, single or two shots; 5 received placebo; per-sample allocation not given. On day 63 after the first injection, vaccine and placebo recipients gave samples. The material sequenced was peripheral blood, taken in a trial of Ad26.COV2.S vaccine versus placebo. The receptors come from a person aged 18-60 years who received the Ad26.COV2.S COVID-19 vaccine or a placebo.

The chain carries TRBV28 and TRBJ1-3; TRBD1 matches at 7 bases. Germline-derived CDR1 and CDR2 are MDHEN and SYDVKM. This CDR3 has 16 amino acids. V lost 6 bases to trimming and J lost 7 bases; unmatched junction nucleotides: 15. CDR3 nucleotide sequence: TGTGCCAGCAGCAACCCAGCTCCGGGACAGATGAACACCATATATTTT. Translating gives CASSNPAPGQMNTIYF.

CDR3 bases: TGTGCCAGCAGTCCGCAGGGTGGAGTGGGGGTGATCCTGAATTCACCCCTCCACTTT. Its protein is CASSPQGGVGVILNSPLHF. This chain joins TRBV6-6 and TRBJ1-6, with D possibly TRBD1 on 5 matching bases. Germline V gives CDR1 MNHNY, CDR2 SVGAGI (reference sequence). This CDR3 has 19 residues. Trimming stripped 5 bases from V and 7 bases from J, with 27 bases between.

The J gene is TRBJ1-6, the V gene TRBV7-2, with 8 bases identical to TRBD1. V lost 0 bases and J lost 9; bases outside the gene matches: 7. Germline CDR1 and CDR2: SGHTA and FQGNSA. This CDR3 spans 16 amino acids. The CDR3 sequence is CASSLAQGAAGSPLHF. The CDR3 region has the DNA TGTGCCAGCAGCTTAGCTCAGGGGGCCGCAGGTTCACCCCTCCACTTT.

This chain joins TRBV7-2 and TRBJ2-5, with D unclear. CDR3 length: 13 amino acids. Germline-derived CDR1 and CDR2 are SGHTA and FQGNSA. Trimming cost V 0 bases and J 9 bases, with 11 bases left between them. CDR3 loop: CASSLAQETAQYF. In DNA, the CDR3 is TGTGCCAGCAGCTTAGCGCAAGAGACGGCCCAGTACTTC.

The J gene is TRBJ1-1, the V gene TRBV10-3; a possible D gene is TRBD1 (5 bases). Looked up from germline, CDR1 is ENHRY and CDR2 is SYGVKD. V shed 11 bases and J shed 0 bases, with 10 bases lying between them. This CDR3 spans 12 amino acids. CDR3 residues: CAAQGMNTEAFF. CDR3 bases: TGTGCCGCCCAGGGTATGAACACTGAAGCTTTCTTT.

This clone was seen just once. The chain is built from TRBV27 and TRBJ2-1, with a possible D match to TRBD1 (6 bases). The CDR3 loop spans 16 amino acids. CDR1 is MNHEY, CDR2 SMNVEV, per germline (reference sequence). Trimming took 4 bases from V and 8 from J, leaving 21 bases between them. DNA for the CDR3: TGTGCCAGCAGTTCCCGGGACACCAACCTTCACCATGAGCAGTTCTTC. It encodes CASSSRDTNLHHEQFF.

The chain combines TRBV19 with TRBJ1-3; D is unclear. This CDR3 contains 17 residues. The V end lost 0 bases, the J end lost 0 bases, and 12 bases lay between the germline ends. Germline loops: CDR1 LNHDA, CDR2 SQIVND (reference sequence). As DNA, the CDR3 is TGTGCCAGTAGTATAGATGCCCGACTGATCTCTGGAAACACCATATATTTT. It encodes CASSIDARLISGNTIYF. Supplemented by reference TRBV19 and TRBJ1-3, the full variable domain reads DGGITQSPKYLFRKEGQNVTLSCEQNLNHDAMYWYRQDPGQGLRLIYYSQIVNDFQKGDIAEGYSVSREKKESFPLTVTSAQKNPTAFYLCASSIDARLISGNTIYFGEGSWLTVV.

The chain recombines TRBV19 with TRBJ2-3, with D unresolved. The CDR3 runs to 12 residues. CDR1 and CDR2 (germline): LNHDA, SQIVND (reference sequence). Trimming shortened V by 0 bases and J by 6 bases, and 4 bases separated the two germline ends. The CDR3 sequence is CASSIDYDTQYF. In nucleotides, the CDR3 is TGTGCCAGTAGTATAGATTATGATACGCAGTATTTT.

The V and J genes are TRBV28 and TRBJ2-5, with 9 bases fitting TRBD1. V shed 3 bases and J 5 bases; nucleotides not matched to a gene: 4. The germline V gene has CDR1 MDHEN and CDR2 SYDVKM. CDR3 size: 14 residues. The CDR3 sequence: CASSLGQGVETQYF. DNA for the CDR3: TGTGCCAGCAGTTTGGGACAGGGTGTCGAGACCCAGTACTTC.